The clone carrying this T cell receptor (beta chain) was seen at least ten times. Its antigen is unidentified. This entry belongs to a study of CD8 T cells in ankylosing spondylitis. Study-level findings and limits: Within peripheral blood, clones linked to disease were CD8+ and relatively rare. Within matched ankylosing spondylitis synovial fluid, disease-linked clones were reportedly significantly enriched. Earlier studies detected some motif variants in reactive arthritis synovial fluid and blood. What seemed typical of ankylosing spondylitis blood was a TCR beta motif built from roughly 8 highly homologous variants.

A quantitative 5'-RACE method, one with molecular barcodes, was used to make TCR beta libraries. TCRdb re-derived calls from the 5' RACE reads in MiXCR, one entry per CDR3 protein. Among about 540,000 distinct CDR3 sequences listed, about 13% were seen once. CDR1 is LGHNA, CDR2 YNFKEQ, per germline. This CDR3 is built from 13 residues. V gave up 5 bases and J gave up 0 bases, with 8 bases separating them. The sequenced material came from blood, either unsorted or a sorted T cell fraction (not recorded which). This clonotype was obtained from a male donor with ankylosing spondylitis. The chain joins TRBV4-2 to TRBJ2-7, with D maybe TRBD1 (5 bases). CDR3 sequence (DNA): TGTGCCAGCAGCACACAGGTCTCCTACGAGCAGTACTTC. Its protein product is CASSTQVSYEQYF.